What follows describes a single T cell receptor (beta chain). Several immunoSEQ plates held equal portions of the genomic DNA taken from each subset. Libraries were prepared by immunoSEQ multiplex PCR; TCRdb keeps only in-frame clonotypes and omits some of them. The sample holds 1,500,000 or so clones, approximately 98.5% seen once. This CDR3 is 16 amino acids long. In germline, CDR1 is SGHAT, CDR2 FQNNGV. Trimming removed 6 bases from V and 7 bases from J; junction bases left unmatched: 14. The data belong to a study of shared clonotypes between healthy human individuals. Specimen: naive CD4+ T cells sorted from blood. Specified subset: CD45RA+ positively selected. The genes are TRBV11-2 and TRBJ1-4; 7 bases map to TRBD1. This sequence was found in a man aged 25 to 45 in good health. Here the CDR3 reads CASRVGFSDRVEKLFF. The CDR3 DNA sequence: TGTGCCAGCAGGGTTGGCTTCTCAGACAGGGTTGAAAAACTGTTTTTT.